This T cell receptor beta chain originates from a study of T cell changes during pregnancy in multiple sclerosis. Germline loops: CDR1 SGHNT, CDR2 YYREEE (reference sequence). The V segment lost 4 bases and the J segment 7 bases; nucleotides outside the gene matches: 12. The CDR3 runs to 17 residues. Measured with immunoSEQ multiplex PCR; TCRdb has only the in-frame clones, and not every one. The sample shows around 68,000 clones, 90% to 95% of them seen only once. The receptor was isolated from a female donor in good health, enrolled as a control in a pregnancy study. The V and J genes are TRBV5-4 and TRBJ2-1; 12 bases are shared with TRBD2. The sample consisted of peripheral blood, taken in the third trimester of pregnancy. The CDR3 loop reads CASSATSGSRFTNEQFF. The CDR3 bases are TGTGCCAGCAGCGCGACTAGCGGGAGTCGATTTACAAATGAGCAGTTCTTC.